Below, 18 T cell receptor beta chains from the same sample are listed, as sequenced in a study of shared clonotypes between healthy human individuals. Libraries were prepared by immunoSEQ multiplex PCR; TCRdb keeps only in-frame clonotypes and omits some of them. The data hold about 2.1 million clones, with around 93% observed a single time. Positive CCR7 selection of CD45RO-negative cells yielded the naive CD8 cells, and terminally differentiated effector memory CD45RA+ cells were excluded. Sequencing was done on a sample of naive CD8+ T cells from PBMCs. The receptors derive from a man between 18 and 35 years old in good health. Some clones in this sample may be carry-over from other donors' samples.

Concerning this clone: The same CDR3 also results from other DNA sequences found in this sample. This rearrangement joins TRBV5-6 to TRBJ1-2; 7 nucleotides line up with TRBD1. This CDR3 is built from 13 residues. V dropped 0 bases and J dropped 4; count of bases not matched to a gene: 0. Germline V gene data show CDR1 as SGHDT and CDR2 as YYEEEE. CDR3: CASSLGTGYGYTF. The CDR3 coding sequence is TGTGCCAGCAGCTTGGGGACAGGCTATGGCTACACCTTC.

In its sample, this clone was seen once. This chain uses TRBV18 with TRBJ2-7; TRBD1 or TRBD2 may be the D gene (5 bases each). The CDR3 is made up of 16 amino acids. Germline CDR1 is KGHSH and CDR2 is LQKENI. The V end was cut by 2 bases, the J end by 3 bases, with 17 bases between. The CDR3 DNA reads TGTGCCAGCTCACCAAAAGTTTTGGGGGTTGGCTACGAGCAGTACTTC. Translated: CASSPKVLGVGYEQYF.

The CDR3 sequence: CASSFSRSNRQPQHF. The CDR3 DNA sequence: TGTGCCAGCAGTTTTAGTCGGTCTAATCGACAGCCCCAGCATTTT. The chain joins TRBV27 to TRBJ1-5; D is ambiguous. The ends were cut back, 3 bases at V and 7 bases at J, with 16 bases in the middle. Germline V CDR1 and CDR2: MNHEY, SMNVEV (reference sequence). There are 15 residues in the CDR3.

The CDR3 reads CASNPSIRYTEAFF. DNA for the CDR3: TGTGCCAGCAATCCCTCCATTCGGTACACTGAAGCTTTCTTT. The rearrangement uses TRBV27 and TRBJ1-1; no clear D gene. This CDR3 has 14 amino acids. Deletions cut 7 bases from V and 3 bases from J, with 15 bases between. Germline CDR1 is MNHEY and CDR2 is SMNVEV (reference sequence).

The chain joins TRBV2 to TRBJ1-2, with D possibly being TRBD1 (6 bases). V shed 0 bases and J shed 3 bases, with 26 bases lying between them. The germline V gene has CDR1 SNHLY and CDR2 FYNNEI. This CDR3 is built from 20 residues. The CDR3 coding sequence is TGTGCCAGCAGTGAAGCGCTTCGTGGGGGCGCGGCTCTGGTGGACTATGGCTACACCTTC. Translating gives CASSEALRGGAALVDYGYTF.

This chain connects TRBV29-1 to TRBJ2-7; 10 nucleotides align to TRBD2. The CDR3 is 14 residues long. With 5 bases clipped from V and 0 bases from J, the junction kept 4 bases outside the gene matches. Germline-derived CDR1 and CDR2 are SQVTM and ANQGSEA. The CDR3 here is CSVIGLADSYEQYF. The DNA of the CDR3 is TGCAGCGTTATAGGACTAGCGGACTCCTACGAGCAGTACTTC.

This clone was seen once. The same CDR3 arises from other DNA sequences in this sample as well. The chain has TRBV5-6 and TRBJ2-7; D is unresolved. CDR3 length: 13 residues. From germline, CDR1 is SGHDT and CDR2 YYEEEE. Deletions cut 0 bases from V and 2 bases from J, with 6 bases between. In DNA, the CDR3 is TGTGCCAGCAGCTTGGGCAGCCCCTACGAGCAGTACTTC. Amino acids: CASSLGSPYEQYF. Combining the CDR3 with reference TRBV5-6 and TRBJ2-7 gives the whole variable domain DAGVTQSPTHLIKTRGQQVTLRCSPKSGHDTVSWYQQALGQGPQFIFQYYEEEERQRGNFPDRFSGHQFPNYSSELNVNALLLGDSALYLCASSLGSPYEQYFGPGTRLTVT.

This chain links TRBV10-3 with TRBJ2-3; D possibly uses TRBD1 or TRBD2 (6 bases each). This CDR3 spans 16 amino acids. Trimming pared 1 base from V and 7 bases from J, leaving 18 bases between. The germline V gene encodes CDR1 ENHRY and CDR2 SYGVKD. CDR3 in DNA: TGTGCCATCAGTGAGTTCGACCGTGGGGGGACATATACGCAGTATTTT. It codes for CAISEFDRGGTYTQYF.

The CDR3 DNA reads TGTGCCATCAGTTCCGCAGGGGCTAATCAGCCCCAGCATTTT. It translates to CAISSAGANQPQHF. The chain uses TRBV10-3 and TRBJ1-5, with D tentatively TRBD1 (6 bases). This CDR3 is built from 14 residues. V shed 5 bases and J shed 4 bases, with 12 bases lying between them. CDR1 and CDR2 (germline): ENHRY, SYGVKD.

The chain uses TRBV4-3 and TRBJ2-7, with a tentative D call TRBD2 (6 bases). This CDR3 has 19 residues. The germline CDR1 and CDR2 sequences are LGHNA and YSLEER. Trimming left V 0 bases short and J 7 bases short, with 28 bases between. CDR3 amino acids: CASSQDTGDWSWGRLEQYF. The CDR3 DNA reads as TGCGCCAGCAGCCAAGATACGGGAGATTGGTCTTGGGGTCGATTAGAGCAGTACTTC.

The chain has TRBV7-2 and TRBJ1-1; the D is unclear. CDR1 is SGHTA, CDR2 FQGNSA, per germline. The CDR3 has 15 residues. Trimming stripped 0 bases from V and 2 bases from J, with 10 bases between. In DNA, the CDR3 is TGTGCCAGCAGCTTAGCGCCAGACGCCAACACTGAAGCTTTCTTT. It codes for CASSLAPDANTEAFF.

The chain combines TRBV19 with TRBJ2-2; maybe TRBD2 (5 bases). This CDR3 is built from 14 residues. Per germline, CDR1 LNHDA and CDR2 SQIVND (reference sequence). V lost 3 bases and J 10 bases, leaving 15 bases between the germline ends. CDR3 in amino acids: CASSIRTSPAELFF. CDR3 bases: TGTGCCAGTAGTATTAGAACTAGTCCTGCGGAGCTGTTTTTT.

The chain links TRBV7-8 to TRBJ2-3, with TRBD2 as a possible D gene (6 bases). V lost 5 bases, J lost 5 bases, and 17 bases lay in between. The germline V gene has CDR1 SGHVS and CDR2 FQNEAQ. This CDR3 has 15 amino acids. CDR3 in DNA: TGTGCCAGCAGCCGCGACCGGGGGTCCCGAGATACGCAGTATTTT. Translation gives CASSRDRGSRDTQYF.

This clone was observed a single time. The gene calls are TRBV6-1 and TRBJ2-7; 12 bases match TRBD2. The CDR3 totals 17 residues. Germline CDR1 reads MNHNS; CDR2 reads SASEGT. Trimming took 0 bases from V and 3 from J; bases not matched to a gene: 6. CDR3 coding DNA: TGTGCCAGCAGTGAAGCGCGACTAGCGGGAGTTCACTACGAGCAGTACTTC. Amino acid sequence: CASSEARLAGVHYEQYF.

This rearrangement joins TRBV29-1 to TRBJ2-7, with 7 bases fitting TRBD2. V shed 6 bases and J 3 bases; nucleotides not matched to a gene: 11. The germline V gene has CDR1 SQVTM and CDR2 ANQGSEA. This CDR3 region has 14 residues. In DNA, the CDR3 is TGCAGCGTGGGCCCTAGCGGCCCCCGCTACGAGCAGTACTTC. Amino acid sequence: CSVGPSGPRYEQYF.

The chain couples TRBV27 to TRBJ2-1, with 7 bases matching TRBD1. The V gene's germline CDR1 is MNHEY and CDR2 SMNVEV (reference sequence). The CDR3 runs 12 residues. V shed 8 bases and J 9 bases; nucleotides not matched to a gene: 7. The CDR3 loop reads CASSDRSGEQFF. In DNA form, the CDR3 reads TGTGCCAGCTCGGACAGGAGCGGTGAGCAGTTCTTC.

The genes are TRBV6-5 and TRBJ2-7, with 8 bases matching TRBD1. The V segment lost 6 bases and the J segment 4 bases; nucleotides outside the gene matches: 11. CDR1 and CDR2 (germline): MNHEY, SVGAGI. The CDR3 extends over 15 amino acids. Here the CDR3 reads CASSPRTGNFYEQYF. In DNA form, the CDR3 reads TGTGCCAGCAGCCCCCGGACAGGGAACTTTTACGAGCAGTACTTC.

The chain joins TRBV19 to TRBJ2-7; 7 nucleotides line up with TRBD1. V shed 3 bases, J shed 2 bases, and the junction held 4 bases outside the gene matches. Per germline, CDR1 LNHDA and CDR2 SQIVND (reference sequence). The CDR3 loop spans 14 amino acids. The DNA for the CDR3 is TGTGCCAGTAGTATGCAGGGGGTTCCCTACGAGCAGTACTTC. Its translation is CASSMQGVPYEQYF.